This T cell receptor (beta chain) was recorded in a study of blood T cells in healthy people across ages. Turning to the study itself: For every two T cells, template switching captured about one barcoded beta molecule.

Per-sample PBMC isolation yielded at least 6.5 million cells. CDR3 length: 15 amino acids. Looked up from germline, CDR1 is SEHNR and CDR2 is FQNEAQ (reference sequence). V lost 4 bases and J lost 8, with 18 bases in between. Sample-barcoded 5' priming and a J-beta primer mix drove a second PCR of about 6 to 12 cycles. Each CDR3 protein is one row after TCRdb ran MiXCR on the 5' RACE reads. This sample yields 1 million to 1.2 million distinct CDR3 sequences, of which more than 30% are seen a single time; under 15% belongs to the top ten. This clonotype originated in a man between 18 and 35 years old in good health. Material for sequencing was blood. The chain couples TRBV7-9 to TRBJ1-3, with a tentative D call TRBD1 (6 bases). The CDR3 loop reads CASSSVGAEADTIYF. The CDR3 coding sequence is TGTGCCAGCAGCTCCGTGGGGGCCGAAGCGGACACCATATATTTT.